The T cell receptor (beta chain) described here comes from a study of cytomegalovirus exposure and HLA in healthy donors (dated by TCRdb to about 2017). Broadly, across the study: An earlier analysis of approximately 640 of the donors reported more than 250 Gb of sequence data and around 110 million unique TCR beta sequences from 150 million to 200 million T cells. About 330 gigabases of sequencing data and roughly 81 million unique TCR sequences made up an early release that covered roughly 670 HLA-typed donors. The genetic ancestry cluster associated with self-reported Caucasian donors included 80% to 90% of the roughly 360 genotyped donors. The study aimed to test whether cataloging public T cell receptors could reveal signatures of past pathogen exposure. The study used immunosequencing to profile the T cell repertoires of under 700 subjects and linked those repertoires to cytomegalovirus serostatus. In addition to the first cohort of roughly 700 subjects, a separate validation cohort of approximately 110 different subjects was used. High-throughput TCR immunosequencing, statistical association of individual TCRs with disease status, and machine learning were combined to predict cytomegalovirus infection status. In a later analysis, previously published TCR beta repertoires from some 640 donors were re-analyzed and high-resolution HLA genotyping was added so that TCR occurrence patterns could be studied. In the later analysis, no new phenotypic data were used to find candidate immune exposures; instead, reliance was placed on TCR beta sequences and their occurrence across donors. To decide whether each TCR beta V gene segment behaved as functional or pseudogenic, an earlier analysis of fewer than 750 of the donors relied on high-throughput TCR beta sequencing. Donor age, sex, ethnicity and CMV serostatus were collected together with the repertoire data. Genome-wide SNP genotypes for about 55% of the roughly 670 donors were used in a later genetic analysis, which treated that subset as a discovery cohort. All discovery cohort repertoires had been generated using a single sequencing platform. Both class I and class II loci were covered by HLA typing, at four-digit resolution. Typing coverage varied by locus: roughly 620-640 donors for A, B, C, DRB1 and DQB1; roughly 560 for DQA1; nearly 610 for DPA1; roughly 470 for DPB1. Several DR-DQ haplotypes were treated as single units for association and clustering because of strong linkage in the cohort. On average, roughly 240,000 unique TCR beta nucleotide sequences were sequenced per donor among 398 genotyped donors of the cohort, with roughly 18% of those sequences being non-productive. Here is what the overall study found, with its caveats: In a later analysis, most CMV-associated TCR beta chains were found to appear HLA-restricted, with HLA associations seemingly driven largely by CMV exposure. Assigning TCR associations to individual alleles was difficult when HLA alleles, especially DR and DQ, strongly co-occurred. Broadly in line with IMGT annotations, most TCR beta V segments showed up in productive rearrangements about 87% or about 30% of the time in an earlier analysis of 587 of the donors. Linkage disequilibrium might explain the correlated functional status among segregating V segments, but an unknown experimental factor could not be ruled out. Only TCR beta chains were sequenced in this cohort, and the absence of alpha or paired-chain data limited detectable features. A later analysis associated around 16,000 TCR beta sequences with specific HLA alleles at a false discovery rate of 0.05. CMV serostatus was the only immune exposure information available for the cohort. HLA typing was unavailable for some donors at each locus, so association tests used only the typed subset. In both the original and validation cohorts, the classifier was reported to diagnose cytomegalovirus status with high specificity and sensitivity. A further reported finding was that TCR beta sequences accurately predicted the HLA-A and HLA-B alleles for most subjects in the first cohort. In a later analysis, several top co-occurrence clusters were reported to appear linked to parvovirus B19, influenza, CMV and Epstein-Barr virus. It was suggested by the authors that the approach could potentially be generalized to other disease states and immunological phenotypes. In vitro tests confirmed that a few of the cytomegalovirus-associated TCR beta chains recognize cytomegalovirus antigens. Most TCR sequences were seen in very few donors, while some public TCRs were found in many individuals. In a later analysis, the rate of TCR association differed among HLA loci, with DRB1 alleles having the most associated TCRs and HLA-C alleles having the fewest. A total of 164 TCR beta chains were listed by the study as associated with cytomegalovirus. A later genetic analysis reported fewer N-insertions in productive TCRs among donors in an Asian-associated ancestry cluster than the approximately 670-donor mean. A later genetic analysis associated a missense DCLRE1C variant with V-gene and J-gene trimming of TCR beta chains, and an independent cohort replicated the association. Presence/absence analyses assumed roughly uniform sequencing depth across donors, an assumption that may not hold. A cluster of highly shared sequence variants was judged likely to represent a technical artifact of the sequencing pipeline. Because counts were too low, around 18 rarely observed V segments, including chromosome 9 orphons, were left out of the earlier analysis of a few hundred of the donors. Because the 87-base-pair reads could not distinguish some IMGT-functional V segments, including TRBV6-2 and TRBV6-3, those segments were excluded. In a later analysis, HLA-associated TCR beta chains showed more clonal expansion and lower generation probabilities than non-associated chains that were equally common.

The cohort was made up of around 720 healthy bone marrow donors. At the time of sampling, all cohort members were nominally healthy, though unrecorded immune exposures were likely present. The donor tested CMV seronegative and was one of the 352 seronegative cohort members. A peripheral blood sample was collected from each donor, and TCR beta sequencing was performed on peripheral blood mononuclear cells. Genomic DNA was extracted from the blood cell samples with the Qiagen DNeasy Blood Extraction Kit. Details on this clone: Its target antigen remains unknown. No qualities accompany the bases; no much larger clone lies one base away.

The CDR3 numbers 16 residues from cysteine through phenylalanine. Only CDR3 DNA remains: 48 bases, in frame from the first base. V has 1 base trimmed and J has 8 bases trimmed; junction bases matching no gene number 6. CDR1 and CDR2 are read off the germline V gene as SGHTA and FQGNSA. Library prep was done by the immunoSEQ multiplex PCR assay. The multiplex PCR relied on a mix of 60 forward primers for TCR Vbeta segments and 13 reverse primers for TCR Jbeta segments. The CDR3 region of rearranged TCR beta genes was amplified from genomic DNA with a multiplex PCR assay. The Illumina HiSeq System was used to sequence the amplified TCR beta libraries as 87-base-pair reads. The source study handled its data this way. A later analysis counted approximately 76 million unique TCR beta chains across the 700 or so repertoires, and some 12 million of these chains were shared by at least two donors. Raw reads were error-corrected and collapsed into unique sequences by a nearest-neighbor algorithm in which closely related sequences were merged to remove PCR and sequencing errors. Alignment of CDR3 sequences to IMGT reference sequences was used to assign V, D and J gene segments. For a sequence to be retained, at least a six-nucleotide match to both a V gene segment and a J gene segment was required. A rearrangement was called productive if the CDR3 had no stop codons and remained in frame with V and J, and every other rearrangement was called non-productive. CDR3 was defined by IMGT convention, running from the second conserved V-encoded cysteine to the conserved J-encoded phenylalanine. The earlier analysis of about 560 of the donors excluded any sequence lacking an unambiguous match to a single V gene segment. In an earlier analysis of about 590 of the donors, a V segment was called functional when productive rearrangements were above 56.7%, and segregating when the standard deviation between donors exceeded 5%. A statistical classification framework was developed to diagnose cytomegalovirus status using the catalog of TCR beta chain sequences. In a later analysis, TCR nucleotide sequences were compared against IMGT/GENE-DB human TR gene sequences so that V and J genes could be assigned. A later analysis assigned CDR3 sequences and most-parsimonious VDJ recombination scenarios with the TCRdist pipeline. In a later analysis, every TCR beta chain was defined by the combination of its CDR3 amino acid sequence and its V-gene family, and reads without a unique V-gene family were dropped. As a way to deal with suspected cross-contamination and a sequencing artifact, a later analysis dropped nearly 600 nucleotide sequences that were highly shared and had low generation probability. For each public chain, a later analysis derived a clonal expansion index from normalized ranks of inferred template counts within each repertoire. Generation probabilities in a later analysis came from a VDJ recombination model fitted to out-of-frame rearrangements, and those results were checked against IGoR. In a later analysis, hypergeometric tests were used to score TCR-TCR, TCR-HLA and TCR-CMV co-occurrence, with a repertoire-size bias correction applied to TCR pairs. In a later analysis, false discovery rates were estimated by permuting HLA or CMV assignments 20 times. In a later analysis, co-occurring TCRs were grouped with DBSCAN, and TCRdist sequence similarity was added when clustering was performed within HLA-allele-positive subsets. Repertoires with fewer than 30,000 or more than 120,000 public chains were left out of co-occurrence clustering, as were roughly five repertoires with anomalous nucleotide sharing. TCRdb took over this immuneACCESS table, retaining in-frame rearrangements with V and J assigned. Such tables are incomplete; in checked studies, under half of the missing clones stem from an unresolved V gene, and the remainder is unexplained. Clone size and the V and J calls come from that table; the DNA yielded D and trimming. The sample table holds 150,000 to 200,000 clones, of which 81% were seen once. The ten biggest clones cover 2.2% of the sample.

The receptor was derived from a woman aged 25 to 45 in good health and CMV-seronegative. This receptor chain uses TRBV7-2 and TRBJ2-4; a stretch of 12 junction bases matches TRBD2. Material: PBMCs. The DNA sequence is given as TGTGCCAGCAGCTTAGAGGCTAGCGGGGGGGCAGACATTCAGTACTTC. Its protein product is CASSLEASGGADIQYF.